The rows below give T cell receptor beta chains drawn from one sample of a study of OX40 agonist ivuxolimab in advanced cancers. Clones were sequenced by immunoSEQ multiplex PCR, and TCRdb holds only the in-frame ones, with some missing. The repertoire holds around 140,000 clones, with just over 90% as singletons. Sequenced here: CD4+ or CD8+ T cells sorted from blood, sampled in a trial of the OX40 agonist ivuxolimab. The receptors were gathered from an adult with an advanced solid tumor such as melanoma, head and neck, liver or kidney cancer. The CDR3 runs from the conserved cysteine through the conserved F or W. Each record gives: V gene, D gene, J gene, clone size, CDR3 DNA, CDR3 protein. The D gene is left open where the match is weak. Clone size, where shown, is once, few, many, or a class for clones that have expanded.

TRBV5-1	TRBD1	TRBJ1-4	-	TGCGCCAGCCAAAGGACAGGATATAATGAAAAACTGTTTTTT	CASQRTGYNEKLFF
TRBV6-1	-	TRBJ1-4	-	TGTGCCAGCAGAAAAGATGCAACTAATGAAAAACTGTTTTTT	CASRKDATNEKLFF
TRBV19	-	TRBJ1-1	once	TGTGCCAGTAGTATAGATTGGCGGGGGACAGAAGCTTTCTTT	CASSIDWRGTEAFF
TRBV5-1	-	TRBJ2-1	-	TGCGCCAGCAGCTTCTCAGCTGATTCCTACAATGAGCAGTTCTTC	CASSFSADSYNEQFF
TRBV28	-	TRBJ1-6	-	TGTGCCAGCAGCACGTCGGGGAGGGATTCACCCCTCCACTTT	CASSTSGRDSPLHF
TRBV10-2	-	TRBJ1-2	-	TGCGCCAGCAGTGATGGGGGTATTGGCTATGGCTACACCTTC	CASSDGGIGYGYTF
TRBV30	-	TRBJ2-2	-	TGTGCCTGGAGTACGGGACTTAACACCGGGGAGCTGTTTTTT	CAWSTGLNTGELFF
TRBV19	-	TRBJ2-6	-	TGTGCCAGTAGTTTTGGTGAGACAAGTCGGGCCAACGTCCTGACTTTC	CASSFGETSRANVLTF
TRBV11-2	-	TRBJ2-7	-	TGTGCCAGCAGCCCGATTTTGTCCTACGAGCAGTACTTC	CASSPILSYEQYF
TRBV18	-	TRBJ1-4	once	TGTGCCAGCTCACCTTCGCAGGGTTATAATGAAAAACTGTTTTTT	CASSPSQGYNEKLFF
TRBV5-5	-	TRBJ1-6	-	TGTGCCAGCAGCTTGGGGGGGGCCGACCCACCCCTCCACTTT	CASSLGGADPPLHF
TRBV5-1	TRBD2	TRBJ2-5	-	TGCGCCAGCAGCTTCCCCAGACTAGCGGGGGACCAAGAGACCCAGTACTTC	CASSFPRLAGDQETQYF
TRBV25-1	TRBD1	TRBJ2-5	-	TGTGCCAGCAGTTTAGCCGGGACAGGGGAAGAGACCCAGTACTTC	CASSLAGTGEETQYF
TRBV7-8	-	TRBJ1-5	-	TGTGCCAGCAGCTTTACAGGCAATCAGCCCCAGCATTTT	CASSFTGNQPQHF
TRBV9	TRBD1	TRBJ2-1	-	TGTGCCAGCAGCGTAGCGGCAGGGGGCTACAATGAGCAGTTCTTC	CASSVAAGGYNEQFF
TRBV6-6	-	TRBJ1-4	-	TGTGCCAGCAGTTATAGAGGCAGGGAGGAAAAACTGTTTTTT	CASSYRGREEKLFF
TRBV5-6	-	TRBJ2-2	once	TGTGCCAGCAGCTTGGGTATAGGGCGCACCGGGGAGCTGTTTTTT	CASSLGIGRTGELFF
TRBV6-4	TRBD2	TRBJ2-1	-	TGTGCCAGCAGTGAGTTTCCTAGCGGGATAGGGACAATGGATGAGCAGTTCTTC	CASSEFPSGIGTMDEQFF
TRBV18	-	TRBJ2-7	-	TGTGCCAGCTCAGCCCTGACCCCCGTGGGCGAAGGGCGGTACGAGCAGTACTTC	CASSALTPVGEGRYEQYF
TRBV7-2	-	TRBJ2-7	-	TGTGCCAGCAGCCCCCGGGCCTACGAGCAGTACTTC	CASSPRAYEQYF
TRBV28	-	TRBJ1-2	-	TGTGCCAGCAGCCGGACCCTAGGGGAGGGATACTATGGCTACACCTTC	CASSRTLGEGYYGYTF
TRBV5-1	-	TRBJ2-3	-	TGCGCCAGCAGCTTGGCGGCAGGTCCCAGCACAGATACGCAGTATTTT	CASSLAAGPSTDTQYF
TRBV10-3	-	TRBJ2-1	-	TGTGCCACCGGAGAAATCCCCGAGGGTGAGCAGTTCTTC	CATGEIPEGEQFF
TRBV19	-	TRBJ2-2	-	TGTGCCAGTAGTATCCGGGGGAACACCGGGGAGCTGTTTTTT	CASSIRGNTGELFF
TRBV5-6	-	TRBJ1-2	-	TGTGCCAGCAGCTTGAAGGGCTATGGCTACACCTTC	CASSLKGYGYTF
TRBV6-5	-	TRBJ1-5	-	TGTGCCAGCAGTTCAACAGGTAGCAATCAGCCCCAGCATTTT	CASSSTGSNQPQHF
TRBV10-3	TRBD1	TRBJ1-1	few	TGTGCCATCAGCGACAGGGTGAACACTGAAGCTTTCTTT	CAISDRVNTEAFF
TRBV7-2	-	TRBJ2-3	once	TGTGCCAGCAGCTTAGTGTACAGAGCTAGCACAGATACGCAGTATTTT	CASSLVYRASTDTQYF
TRBV10-1	-	TRBJ1-1	few	TGCGCCAGCAGTGAAAGGGCATTGAACACTGAAGCTTTCTTT	CASSERALNTEAFF
TRBV6-6	TRBD1	TRBJ2-1	-	TGTGCCAGCACCACCTCGGGACAGCTCTACAATGAGCAGTTCTTC	CASTTSGQLYNEQFF
TRBV6-5	-	TRBJ1-6	-	TGTGCCAGCAGTTACAGGGACGATAATTCACCCCTCCACTTT	CASSYRDDNSPLHF
TRBV11-3	-	TRBJ1-1	once	TGTGCCAGCAGCGGCAGCGGGGGAAACACTGAAGCTTTCTTT	CASSGSGGNTEAFF
TRBV5-4	TRBD2	TRBJ2-4	once	TGTGCCAGCAGTTCCGCACTAGCGGGGGGGGCCATTCAGTACTTC	CASSSALAGGAIQYF
TRBV4-1	-	TRBJ2-1	-	TGCGCCAGCAGCCAAGACAGGAACTGGTTGGATGAGCAGTTCTTC	CASSQDRNWLDEQFF
TRBV6-7	-	TRBJ1-3	-	TGTGCCAGCAGTTCCTTTTCGGGACCTATCTCTGGAAACACCATATATTTT	CASSSFSGPISGNTIYF
TRBV7-2	-	TRBJ1-1	once	TGTGCCAGCAGCCGGTACGGGAGTGCCACTGAAGCTTTCTTT	CASSRYGSATEAFF
TRBV7-8	TRBD1	TRBJ1-5	-	TGTGCCAGCAGCTTAGATGGGACAGGGTACCATAGCAATCAGCCCCAGCATTTT	CASSLDGTGYHSNQPQHF
TRBV18	-	TRBJ2-5	-	TGTGCCAGCTCAGGGTCCAGGCAAGAGACCCAGTACTTC	CASSGSRQETQYF
TRBV9	TRBD1	TRBJ1-2	-	TGTGCCAGCAGCGTGGAACCGGGACAGGGGGCTTCTGGCTACACCTTC	CASSVEPGQGASGYTF
TRBV19	-	TRBJ2-1	-	TGTGCCAGTAGTATAGATGGACTGGGCGGTTACAATGAGCAGTTCTTC	CASSIDGLGGYNEQFF
TRBV7-2	TRBD1	TRBJ1-2	-	TGTGCCAGCGTACTCAGGGGGCGTAACTATGGCTACACCTTC	CASVLRGRNYGYTF
TRBV6-5	TRBD1	TRBJ2-3	-	TGTGCCAGCAGTTACATTGGACAGGGCAGTTGGGATACGCAGTATTTT	CASSYIGQGSWDTQYF
TRBV5-8	TRBD1	TRBJ1-1	-	TGTGCCAGCAGGGAGGGACAGGGGTTGAGGAACACTGAAGCTTTCTTT	CASREGQGLRNTEAFF
TRBV19	TRBD2	TRBJ2-1	-	TGTGCCAGTAGTAACCTACTAGCGACAACCTACAATGAGCAGTTCTTC	CASSNLLATTYNEQFF
TRBV18	-	TRBJ1-6	-	TGTGCCAGCTCCCCCTCACGGGACTCACCCCTCCACTTT	CASSPSRDSPLHF
TRBV11-1	-	TRBJ2-3	-	TGTGCCAGCACCTTTCAGGAGCACAGCACAGATACGCAGTATTTT	CASTFQEHSTDTQYF
TRBV6-5	TRBD2	TRBJ2-5	-	TGTGCCAGCAGCCGACTAGCGGGAGGGCTGGAGACCCAGTACTTC	CASSRLAGGLETQYF
TRBV9	-	TRBJ2-5	-	TGTGCCAGCAGCGTAGACCGCCAAGAGACCCAGTACTTC	CASSVDRQETQYF
TRBV28	-	TRBJ2-1	-	TGTGCCAGCAGTTTAGAACGGGCGGGGCCTCCAGAGCAGTTCTTC	CASSLERAGPPEQFF
TRBV5-1	-	TRBJ1-1	-	TGCGCCAGCAGCTTGCTTTCGACCACTGAAGCTTTCTTT	CASSLLSTTEAFF